This record concerns one T cell receptor beta chain sequence. This clonotype has a single count. It lacks a known antigen. Base qualities are missing; no much larger clone stands one base away. One read provides weak support. The sample comes from a study of yellow fever vaccine responses in identical twins (dated by TCRdb to about 2018). For the wider study: In identical twins, the study followed T cell clones that responded to the vaccine with precision.

Libraries were built with RT-PCR. The listed sequencing device is Illumina HiSeq 2500. Through fastp at Q25 and MiXCR, TCRdb rebuilt clones from the public reads, retaining in-frame beta chains. Records with the same CDR3 protein are collapsed into one entry carrying the most frequent genes and DNA. This sample gives 11,000 to 15,000 distinct CDR3 sequences in total; roughly 83% of them show up just once. The ten largest clones take up 0.67% of the sample. Including cysteine and phenylalanine, the CDR3 has 13 amino acids. The retained sequence is limited to the CDR3, 39 bases, with the frame set at the first base. V and J lose 4 bases and 4 bases, and a span of 13 bases separates them. The germline V gene gives CDR1 as SQVTM and CDR2 as ANQGSEA. The full study reports these points: According to the authors, in identical twins the way T cells responded to vaccination appeared partly convergent and partly personalized.

Material: T cells from blood (PBMCs), unsorted or a sorted subset (not recorded which), obtained before or after yellow fever vaccination (not recorded which). The chain is made from TRBV29-1 and TRBJ1-2; matching of 6 bases hints at TRBD1 as the D gene. The receptor was isolated from a woman between 18 and 30 years old who received the yellow fever vaccine. Donor details come from another sample of the same person, matched by shared clones. CDR3 protein: CSVGQTGGYGYTF. The nucleotide sequence is given as TGCAGCGTTGGCCAGACAGGTGGCTATGGCTACACCTTC.